Below are 28 T cell receptor beta chains sequenced from a single sample in a study of blood T cell repertoires in COVID-19. The protocol was immunoSEQ multiplex PCR, while the TCRdb copy is restricted to in-frame clones and leaves out a portion. Of 300,000 to 400,000 clones listed, over 80% are singletons. Source material: peripheral blood. The receptors shown here come from a young man with COVID-19, enrolled during active disease.

The CDR3: CASRRTQGLSYEQYF. The CDR3 DNA reads TGTGCCAGCAGGCGCACACAGGGCCTGTCCTACGAGCAGTACTTC. The rearrangement links TRBV28 to TRBJ2-7; TRBD1 might be the D (6 bases). Trimming cost V 6 bases and J 1 base, with 16 bases left between them. Germline loops: CDR1 MDHEN, CDR2 SYDVKM. The CDR3 sequence is 15 residues long.

This chain connects TRBV24-1 to TRBJ2-5, with D perhaps TRBD1 (6 bases). The ends were cut back, 4 bases at V and 1 base at J, with 15 bases in the middle. The CDR3 runs 16 residues. The V gene's germline CDR1 is KGHDR and CDR2 SFDVKD. Here the CDR3 reads CATSDPNREFQETQYF. As DNA, the CDR3 is TGTGCCACCAGTGACCCTAACAGGGAGTTCCAAGAGACCCAGTACTTC.

This sequence joins TRBV6-7 and TRBJ2-7; 12 nucleotides line up with TRBD2. TRBV6-7 is reported as an ORF; its role is uncertain. The CDR3 consists of 18 residues. J gave up 7 bases and V 8 bases, and 21 bases lay outside the gene matches. The CDR3 DNA follows: TGTGCCAGCGGATTAAACGGGACTAGCGGGTCCCCCCTGGGGGAGCAGTACTTC. Translating it yields CASGLNGTSGSPLGEQYF.

The sample holds one count of this clone. The rearrangement joins TRBV18 to TRBJ1-1; the match to TRBD1 covers 9 bases. The CDR3 is made up of 15 amino acids. V was pared by 3 bases and J by 1 base, with 3 bases of the junction left unmatched. Germline V CDR1 and CDR2: KGHSH, LQKENI. The CDR3 DNA sequence: TGTGCCAGCTCACCCGGACAGGGGCGGAACACTGAAGCTTTCTTT. Its protein product is CASSPGQGRNTEAFF.

The rearrangement links TRBV6-5 to TRBJ1-2, with D unclear. The CDR3 is made up of 14 amino acids. Trimming cost V 8 bases and J 6 bases, with 19 bases left between them. Germline CDR1 and CDR2: MNHEY and SVGAGI. In DNA, the CDR3 is TGTGCCAGCGTATCGGGAGCGCGTCGTGATGGCTACACCTTC. It translates to CASVSGARRDGYTF.

The gene calls are TRBV7-2 and TRBJ1-6; D not resolved. Germline values: CDR1 SGHTA, CDR2 FQGNSA. The CDR3 has 12 residues. The V end lost 3 bases, the J end lost 7 bases, and 4 bases lay between the germline ends. The CDR3 DNA reads as TGTGCCAGCAGCTTCGTAAATTCACCCCTCCACTTT. It translates to CASSFVNSPLHF.

This clone was seen a single time. The CDR3 DNA reads as TGTGCCAGCTCACCACAGGACGGGGGGATCGCCGGGGAGCTGTTTTTT. Encoded protein: CASSPQDGGIAGELFF. This chain connects TRBV18 to TRBJ2-2; 7 bases are shared with TRBD2. Per germline, CDR1 KGHSH and CDR2 LQKENI. V was pared by 1 base and J by 6 bases, with 8 bases of the junction left unmatched. The length of the CDR3 is 16 residues.

This chain links TRBV3-1 (or the pseudogene TRBV3-2) with TRBJ1-2; possibly TRBD1 for D (6 bases). V lost 4 bases, J lost 7 bases, and 25 bases lay in between. The CDR3 sequence is 17 residues long. Germline assignment: CDR1 LGHDT and CDR2 YNNKEL (reference sequence). This chain's CDR3 is CASSPTQGISGIGGYTF. CDR3 sequence (DNA): TGTGCCAGCAGCCCCACTCAGGGGATATCGGGTATTGGTGGCTACACCTTC.

This CDR3 reads CASSFQPGQKTSGRTYEQYF. CDR3 nucleotides: TGTGCCAGCAGTTTCCAACCGGGACAGAAGACTAGCGGGAGAACCTACGAGCAGTACTTC. V is TRBV28 and J is TRBJ2-7; TRBD2 aligns across 12 bases. This CDR3 contains 20 residues. J gave up 2 bases and V 3 bases, and 17 bases lay outside the gene matches. Per germline, CDR1 MDHEN and CDR2 SYDVKM.

This clone was recorded at least ten times. The gene calls are TRBV25-1 and TRBJ2-7; 7 nucleotides align to TRBD1. CDR3 length equals 17 residues. V trimming: 4 bases; J trimming: 3 bases; junction bases outside the gene matches: 15. The germline gives CDR1 MGHDK, CDR2 SYGVNS. The CDR3 reads CASSGRGTDLSRYEQYF. The CDR3 DNA reads as TGTGCCAGCAGTGGTAGGGGGACAGATCTATCGCGCTACGAGCAGTACTTC.

The rearrangement joins TRBV7-2 to TRBJ2-7; unclear D gene. The CDR3 contains 12 residues. Looked up from germline, CDR1 is SGHTA and CDR2 is FQGNSA. Trimming removed 5 bases at V and 6 bases at J, with 11 bases between. This CDR3 reads CASSPGGFEQYF. DNA for the CDR3: TGTGCCAGCAGCCCAGGTGGGTTCGAGCAGTACTTC.

The rearrangement joins TRBV30 to TRBJ1-2; possibly TRBD1 for D (5 bases). V shed 2 bases and J shed 8 bases, with 30 bases lying between them. The CDR3 length is 18 residues. Germline CDR1 reads GTSNPN; CDR2 reads SVGIG (reference sequence). CDR3 nucleotide sequence: TGTGCCTGGAGTCCCCGTGGGGGGAGGGCACTCTATTTAGGGGGCTACACCTTC. This encodes CAWSPRGGRALYLGGYTF.

The chain is built from TRBV27 and TRBJ1-6, with a possible D match to TRBD1 (6 bases). V shed 10 bases and J shed 4 bases, with 11 bases lying between them. This CDR3 contains 13 residues. Germline V gives CDR1 MNHEY, CDR2 SMNVEV (reference sequence). The CDR3 region has the DNA TGTGCCACCCGGGGACAATATAATTCACCCCTCCACTTT. It yields the protein CATRGQYNSPLHF.

The chain joins TRBV7-8 to TRBJ2-1; D not certain. Trimming cost V 3 bases and J 0 bases, with 12 bases left between them. The CDR3 runs 16 residues. CDR1 and CDR2 (germline): SGHVS, FQNEAQ. CDR3: CASSFPPTSSYNEQFF. CDR3 nucleotide sequence: TGTGCCAGCAGCTTCCCCCCCACGAGCTCCTACAATGAGCAGTTCTTC.

The rearrangement uses TRBV6-5 and TRBJ2-7; 8 bases agree with TRBD1. CDR1 is MNHEY, CDR2 SVGAGI, per germline. The CDR3 is 15 residues long. The J segment lost 1 base and the V segment lost 5 bases, leaving 7 bases of the junction unmatched. DNA of the CDR3: TGTGCCAGCAGTACACGGGACAGGAATTCCTACGAGCAGTACTTC. It encodes CASSTRDRNSYEQYF.

This clone came up many times. The chain joins TRBV19 to TRBJ2-1; D is possibly TRBD1 (5 bases). The germline gives CDR1 LNHDA, CDR2 SQIVND (reference sequence). Trimming left V 3 bases short and J 8 bases short, with 11 bases between. The CDR3 sequence is 13 residues long. The CDR3 bases are TGTGCCAGTAGTATGGAAGGGGCTGATGAGCAGTTCTTC. It is translated as CASSMEGADEQFF.

This clone was detected once. The chain is built from TRBV20-1 and TRBJ2-7, with D possibly matching TRBD2 (5 bases). Germline CDR1 is DFQATT and CDR2 is SNEGSKA (reference sequence). There are 11 residues in the CDR3. Trimming took 1 base from V and 6 from J, leaving 7 bases between them. The CDR3 DNA sequence: TGCAGTGCTAGAGGGACTGGCGAGCAGTACTTC. It specifies CSARGTGEQYF.

The chain is built from TRBV4-1 and TRBJ1-1; 9 nucleotides match TRBD1. CDR3 length equals 16 residues. Trimming removed 1 base from V and 1 base from J; junction bases left unmatched: 4. CDR1 is MGHRA and CDR2 is YSYEKL in the germline V gene. As DNA, the CDR3 is TGCGCCAGCAGCCAAGTTGGGACAGGGCCGAACACTGAAGCTTTCTTT. It codes for CASSQVGTGPNTEAFF.

V gene TRBV6-1 combines with J gene TRBJ2-7, with 9 bases matching TRBD2. Per germline, CDR1 MNHNS and CDR2 SASEGT. The trim removed 3 bases at V and 2 bases at J, leaving 2 bases unmatched. The CDR3 has 14 amino acids. CDR3 region: CASSDAGGPYEQYF. The CDR3 DNA reads TGTGCCAGCAGTGACGCGGGAGGGCCCTACGAGCAGTACTTC.

V usage is TRBV10-3 and J usage is TRBJ1-1, with 10 bases identical to TRBD1. This CDR3 is built from 12 residues. Trimming removed 9 bases from V and 3 bases from J; junction bases left unmatched: 1. In germline, CDR1 is ENHRY, CDR2 SYGVKD. The DNA of the CDR3 is TGTGCCATAGGACAGGGGGACACTGAAGCTTTCTTT. Protein: CAIGQGDTEAFF.

The chain couples TRBV29-1 to TRBJ1-5; 7 nucleotides line up with TRBD1. The CDR3 runs 14 residues. Looked up from germline, CDR1 is SQVTM and CDR2 is ANQGSEA. V lost 6 bases, J lost 4 bases, and 9 bases stayed unmatched. The CDR3 reads CSVRMGTENQPQHF. Written as DNA, the CDR3 is TGCAGCGTCCGAATGGGGACAGAAAATCAGCCCCAGCATTTT.

This chain uses TRBV5-8 with TRBJ2-4, with 7 positions matching TRBD1. The CDR3 covers 15 residues. Germline V gene sequence: CDR1 SGHTS, CDR2 YDEGEE. V was pared by 0 bases and J by 6 bases, with 6 bases of the junction left unmatched. The CDR3 loop reads CASSLGDRVVNIQYF. The CDR3, as DNA: TGTGCCAGCAGCTTGGGAGACAGGGTGGTAAACATTCAGTACTTC.

V and J are TRBV11-2 and TRBJ2-1; 11 nucleotides align to TRBD2. V trimming: 5 bases; J trimming: 8 bases; junction bases outside the gene matches: 14. CDR3 size: 17 residues. Germline CDR1 SGHAT, CDR2 FQNNGV. CDR3 in amino acids: CASSAPDRLAGLDEQFF. Here the CDR3 DNA reads TGTGCCAGCAGCGCACCCGATCGACTAGCGGGGTTGGATGAGCAGTTCTTC.

This clone occurred a few times. The rearrangement joins TRBV19 to TRBJ2-1, with TRBD2 identical over 10 bases. In germline, CDR1 is LNHDA, CDR2 SQIVND (reference sequence). The CDR3 runs 18 residues. Trimming removed 10 bases from V and 4 bases from J; junction bases left unmatched: 19. The CDR3 sequence: CATLSISPGTSDYNEQFF. CDR3 nucleotides: TGTGCCACACTATCCATTTCACCGGGGACTAGCGATTACAATGAGCAGTTCTTC.

This clone appeared once. The chain links TRBV9 to TRBJ2-2; D is ambiguous. V dropped 0 bases and J dropped 5 bases, with 11 bases sitting between them. Germline V gene data show CDR1 as SGDLS and CDR2 as YYNGEE. The CDR3 consists of 15 residues. The CDR3, as DNA: TGTGCCAGCAGCGTAGGGAATCAGAGGACCGGGGAGCTGTTTTTT. The encoded protein is CASSVGNQRTGELFF.

This rearrangement joins TRBV2 to TRBJ2-1, with D perhaps matching TRBD1 (6 bases). V shed 1 base and J shed 13 bases, with 8 bases lying between them. The germline CDR1 and CDR2 sequences are SNHLY and FYNNEI. The CDR3 length is 11 residues. For the CDR3, the DNA is TGTGCCAGCAGTGAAGGGGGGCGACAGTTCTTC. Protein: CASSEGGRQFF.

In this sample, this clone turned up once. This chain joins TRBV5-4 and TRBJ2-3; a weak D match, TRBD2 (5 bases). CDR3 length: 16 amino acids. In germline, CDR1 is SGHNT, CDR2 YYREEE (reference sequence). V was cut by 3 bases and J by 2 bases, with 16 bases left in between. The CDR3 DNA sequence: TGTGCCAGCAGCTCAGGACTCGGGCGGAACACAGATACGCAGTATTTT. Translated, it gives CASSSGLGRNTDTQYF.

This clone was detected once. V usage is TRBV6-5 and J usage is TRBJ2-5, with 9 nucleotides matching TRBD2. The CDR3 spans 14 residues. CDR1 and CDR2 from the germline V gene are MNHEY and SVGAGI. V lost 6 bases to trimming and J lost 1 base; unmatched junction nucleotides: 3. Written as DNA, the CDR3 is TGTGCCAGCAGCCAGCGGGGGGTCCAAGAGACCCAGTACTTC. Amino acids: CASSQRGVQETQYF.